Listed below are T cell receptor beta chains from one sample, sequenced in a study of T cell responses to AZD1222 COVID-19 vaccine. The data were produced by immunoSEQ multiplex PCR, yet TCRdb's version contains in-frame clones alone and is incomplete. In the table there are roughly 21,000 clones, around 82% of which are singletons. The starting material was peripheral blood, obtained on day 0 of AZD1222 vaccination. Source of these receptors: an adult in good health. CDR3s include the opening cysteine and the closing phenylalanine or tryptophan. A D gene is named only where the DNA matches it firmly. Some rows have no size entry. The others give once, few or many, or a class for an expanded clone.

D	V	size	J	CDR3	DNA
TRBD2	TRBV5-1	.	TRBJ2-3	CASSLRLASGSTDTQYF	TGCGCCAGCAGCTTACGACTGGCTAGCGGTAGCACAGATACGCAGTATTTT
TRBD2	TRBV18	.	TRBJ2-5	CASSPKGAGDQETQYF	TGTGCCAGCTCACCAAAGGGAGCGGGGGACCAAGAGACCCAGTACTTC
.	TRBV3-1/TRBV3-2	.	TRBJ2-1	CASGLGEQFF	TGTGCCAGCGGGCTCGGGGAGCAGTTCTTC
.	TRBV10-2	.	TRBJ2-2	CASTRGGELFF	TGCGCCAGCACGAGGGGCGGGGAGCTGTTTTTT
TRBD2	TRBV19	.	TRBJ2-3	CASKERLAAPGTQYF	TGTGCCAGTAAGGAGCGACTAGCGGCCCCAGGGACGCAGTATTTT
TRBD1	TRBV3-1/TRBV3-2	.	TRBJ1-2	CASSQGDRDGYGYTF	TGTGCCAGCAGCCAAGGGGACAGGGACGGCTATGGCTACACCTTC
.	TRBV2	.	TRBJ2-6	CASSEALSPWANVLTF	TGTGCCAGCAGTGAAGCGCTTTCACCTTGGGCCAACGTCCTGACTTTC
TRBD2	TRBV24-1	.	TRBJ2-5	CATSDTGLAGGETQYF	TGTGCCACCAGTGATACTGGACTAGCGGGAGGCGAGACCCAGTACTTC
TRBD1	TRBV15	once	TRBJ2-7	CATSSPGQTSYEQYF	TGTGCCACCAGCAGCCCGGGACAGACCTCCTACGAGCAGTACTTC
.	TRBV7-2	.	TRBJ1-3	CASSLAQGSGNTIYF	TGTGCCAGCAGCTTAGCGCAAGGGTCTGGAAACACCATATATTTT
.	TRBV6-5	.	TRBJ2-7	CASSYSTWVSYEQYF	TGTGCCAGCAGTTACTCGACCTGGGTGTCCTACGAGCAGTACTTC
.	TRBV28	.	TRBJ2-2	CASSSWNANTGELFF	TGTGCCAGCAGTTCATGGAACGCGAACACCGGGGAGCTGTTTTTT
.	TRBV7-3	.	TRBJ2-3	CASSTGVGGTDTQYF	TGTGCCAGCAGCACAGGCGTTGGGGGCACAGATACGCAGTATTTT
.	TRBV7-8	.	TRBJ1-4	CASSRDSYLNEKLFF	TGTGCCAGCAGCCGAGACAGTTATCTTAATGAAAAACTGTTTTTT
TRBD1	TRBV19	.	TRBJ2-7	CASSISLGQDEQYF	TGTGCCAGTAGTATCTCCCTTGGACAGGACGAGCAGTACTTC
.	TRBV7-2	.	TRBJ1-2	CASSLASDAYGYTF	TGTGCCAGCAGCTTAGCGTCGGATGCCTATGGCTACACCTTC
.	TRBV6-6	.	TRBJ2-3	CASSLENTDTQYF	TGTGCCAGCTCCCTAGAGAACACAGATACGCAGTATTTT
TRBD1	TRBV28	.	TRBJ2-1	CASSLSPRGSYNEQFF	TGTGCCAGCAGCCTCAGCCCCAGGGGGTCCTACAATGAGCAGTTCTTC
TRBD2	TRBV9	.	TRBJ2-3	CASSTRVAGWGDTQYF	TGTGCCAGCAGCACAAGAGTAGCGGGATGGGGCGATACGCAGTATTTT
.	TRBV6-1	.	TRBJ2-2	CASSGLGARNTGELFF	TGTGCCAGCAGTGGGCTCGGGGCGCGAAACACCGGGGAGCTGTTTTTT
TRBD1	TRBV19	.	TRBJ2-7	CASSIPRDSYEQYF	TGTGCCAGTAGTATCCCTCGGGACAGCTACGAGCAGTACTTC
TRBD1	TRBV5-6	.	TRBJ2-7	CASSFWDRGPYEQYF	TGTGCCAGCAGCTTTTGGGACAGGGGGCCCTACGAGCAGTACTTC
.	TRBV19	few	TRBJ1-1	CASSIALTGANTEAFF	TGTGCCAGTAGTATAGCTCTAACAGGCGCGAACACTGAAGCTTTCTTT
TRBD1	TRBV2	once	TRBJ2-1	CASRDREGYNEQFF	TGTGCCAGCAGAGACAGGGAAGGATACAATGAGCAGTTCTTC
TRBD1	TRBV19	.	TRBJ2-4	CARTGRAKNIQYF	TGTGCCAGGACAGGGCGAGCCAAAAACATTCAGTACTTC
TRBD1	TRBV7-2	.	TRBJ1-4	CASSLSGQRYEKLFF	TGTGCCAGCAGCTTATCGGGACAGCGGTATGAAAAACTGTTTTTT
TRBD1	TRBV10-2	.	TRBJ2-7	CASGTGGAAEQYF	TGCGCCAGCGGGACAGGGGGCGCGGCCGAGCAGTACTTC
.	TRBV19	.	TRBJ1-1	CASSFAGAGSTEAFF	TGTGCCAGTAGTTTCGCAGGGGCGGGAAGCACTGAAGCTTTCTTT
.	TRBV2	few	TRBJ1-1	CASSEGGQGGKAFF	TGTGCCAGCAGTGAAGGGGGGCAGGGAGGAAAAGCTTTCTTT
.	TRBV6-2/TRBV6-3	.	TRBJ2-5	CASSYSSYVRGRTKETQYF	TGTGCCAGCAGTTACTCTTCCTACGTCAGGGGGAGGACGAAAGAGACCCAGTACTTC
.	TRBV30	.	TRBJ2-7	CAWSVGRDEQYF	TGTGCCTGGAGTGTGGGGCGGGACGAGCAGTACTTC
.	TRBV4-2	.	TRBJ2-4	CASSQDLGSWGNIQYF	TGTGCCAGCAGCCAAGATCTAGGTTCCTGGGGAAACATTCAGTACTTC
.	TRBV12-3/TRBV12-4	.	TRBJ1-5	CASRLNPQQPQHF	TGTGCCAGCAGACTTAACCCGCAGCAGCCCCAGCATTTT
.	TRBV15	.	TRBJ2-3	CATSRDRGGYTQYF	TGTGCCACCAGCAGAGACAGGGGAGGGTATACGCAGTATTTT
TRBD1	TRBV25-1	.	TRBJ2-1	CASSPRGTGGYNEQFF	TGTGCCAGCAGTCCAAGGGGGACAGGGGGCTACAATGAGCAGTTCTTC
.	TRBV6-6	.	TRBJ2-5	CASSYSGREYQETQYF	TGTGCCAGCAGTTACTCGGGAAGAGAGTACCAAGAGACCCAGTACTTC
TRBD2	TRBV5-4	.	TRBJ2-2	CASSVPGLAGGAGELFF	TGTGCCAGCAGCGTACCGGGACTAGCGGGGGGAGCCGGGGAGCTGTTTTTT
TRBD2	TRBV7-2	.	TRBJ2-1	CASSQLAGARNEQFF	TGTGCCAGCAGCCAACTAGCGGGAGCGCGTAATGAGCAGTTCTTC
.	TRBV7-3	.	TRBJ2-2	CASSLTTNTGELFF	TGTGCCAGCAGCTTAACTACGAACACCGGGGAGCTGTTTTTT
TRBD2	TRBV11-2	.	TRBJ2-1	CASSKEVAGGWDNEQFF	TGTGCCAGCAGTAAGGAGGTAGCGGGGGGCTGGGATAATGAGCAGTTCTTC
.	TRBV9	.	TRBJ2-2	CASSVVQGSTGELFF	TGTGCCAGCAGCGTAGTTCAGGGTAGCACCGGGGAGCTGTTTTTT
TRBD1	TRBV27	few	TRBJ2-7	CASSLRTGVGEQYF	TGTGCCAGCAGTTTACGTACAGGGGTAGGCGAGCAGTACTTC
.	TRBV19	few	TRBJ1-3	CASSIPSRNTIYF	TGTGCCAGTAGTATCCCGAGTCGAAACACCATATATTTT
.	TRBV6-5	.	TRBJ2-2	CASSYTSGVATGELFF	TGTGCCAGCAGTTATACGTCGGGAGTAGCGACCGGGGAGCTGTTTTTT
.	TRBV4-2	few	TRBJ2-1	CASSVRERDNEQFF	TGTGCCAGCAGCGTTCGTGAAAGGGACAATGAGCAGTTCTTC